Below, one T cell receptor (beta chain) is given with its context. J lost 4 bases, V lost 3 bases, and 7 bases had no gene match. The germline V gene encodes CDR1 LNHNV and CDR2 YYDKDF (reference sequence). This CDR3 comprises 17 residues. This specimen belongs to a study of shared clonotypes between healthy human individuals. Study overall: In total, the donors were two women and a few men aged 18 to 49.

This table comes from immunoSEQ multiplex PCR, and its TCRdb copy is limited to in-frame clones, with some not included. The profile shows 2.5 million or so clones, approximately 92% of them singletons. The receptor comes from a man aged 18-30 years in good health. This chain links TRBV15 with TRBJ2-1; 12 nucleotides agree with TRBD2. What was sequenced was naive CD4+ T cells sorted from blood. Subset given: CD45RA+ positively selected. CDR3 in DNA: TGTGCCACCAGCAGCTCCCTAGCGGGGGGGCTGTACAATGAGCAGTTCTTC. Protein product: CATSSSLAGGLYNEQFF.